The present entry profiles one T cell receptor (beta chain) with its context. Antigen specificity is unknown. This could be a read error, since a much larger clone is one nucleotide away. TCRdb itself ran the 5' RACE reads through MiXCR, one entry per CDR3 protein. The sample records about 240,000 distinct CDR3 sequences, roughly a tenth being singletons. This sample is drawn from a study of identical twins. Everyone who donated was a healthy Caucasian. The germline CDR1 and CDR2 sequences are SGHAT and FQNNGV. Trimming cost V 5 bases and J 7 bases, with 20 bases left between them. This CDR3 has 15 amino acids. Findings and caveats of the study: In monozygotic twins, models underestimated the sharing of out-of-frame TCR alpha. Cord blood beta clonotypes that were abundant carried fewer insertions, and memory repertoires showed no such trend.

The sequence was collected from a man aged 50-60 years in good health. Sequencing used memory T cells sorted from blood. V is TRBV11-2 and J is TRBJ1-2; possible D gene TRBD1, 6 bases. In DNA, the CDR3 is TGTGCCAGCAGCCAGAATAATCCAGGGGATAGTGGCTACACCTTC. The encoded protein is CASSQNNPGDSGYTF.